Listed here are 2 T cell receptor beta chains from one sample, sequenced in a study of control samples from healthy donors and cancer patients. Profiled with immunoSEQ multiplex PCR; TCRdb holds only in-frame clones, not every one. The data show hundreds of thousands of clones, over 70% seen once. Sequencing input: PBMCs. Receptors originate from a woman in her fifties or sixties with lung cancer.

V and J are TRBV27 and TRBJ2-3; TRBD2 matches at 7 bases. Trimming took 6 bases from V and 4 from J; bases not matched to a gene: 10. The length of the CDR3 is 15 residues. Germline loops: CDR1 MNHEY, CDR2 SMNVEV (reference sequence). CDR3 DNA: TGTGCCAGCAGCTCCGAGGGGAGGGGCTCAGATACGCAGTATTTT. Its translation is CASSSEGRGSDTQYF.

A note on this clone: Other DNA sequences within the sample encode an identical CDR3. The chain links TRBV7-9 to TRBJ1-5; tentative D call: TRBD1 (5 bases). Trimming stripped 3 bases from V and 0 bases from J, with 6 bases between. This CDR3 region has 14 residues. The germline gives CDR1 SEHNR, CDR2 FQNEAQ (reference sequence). The CDR3 DNA is TGTGCCAGCAGCTTGGACATTAGCAATCAGCCCCAGCATTTT. This translates into CASSLDISNQPQHF. Using reference TRBV7-9 and TRBJ1-5 for the parts outside the CDR3, the full variable domain is DTGVSQNPRHKITKRGQNVTFRCDPISEHNRLYWYRQTLGQGPEFLTYFQNEAQLEKSRLLSDRFSAERPKGSFSTLEIQRTEQGDSAMYLCASSLDISNQPQHFGDGTRLSIL.